These 14 T cell receptor beta chains share one sample of origin, sequenced in a study of blood T cell repertoires in COVID-19 (dated by TCRdb to the early 2020s). The library relied on the immunoSEQ multiplex PCR assay. The table comes from immuneACCESS by way of TCRdb, which keeps in-frame sequences with V and J called. Part of the clones is missing from these tables; in studies checked, under half for an unresolved V gene and the rest for unknown reasons. The sample table lists nearly 250,000 clones, approximately 90% of them with a count of one. Clones ranked in the top ten supply around 0.8% of the sample. The specimen sequenced was PBMCs or T cells enriched from blood (not recorded which). These receptors all stem from a man aged 45-60 years who had been exposed to COVID-19.

J is TRBJ2-3 and V is TRBV10-3; TRBD2 matches 8 bases. The CDR3 has 16 residues. V shed 2 bases and J 0 bases; nucleotides not matched to a gene: 4. The germline CDR1 and CDR2 sequences are ENHRY and SYGVKD. Here the CDR3 reads CAISEGPSGSTDTQYF. The CDR3 DNA reads as TGTGCCATCAGTGAGGGTCCTAGCGGGAGCACAGATACGCAGTATTTT.

The chain carries TRBV3-1 (or the pseudogene TRBV3-2) and TRBJ1-2; D may be TRBD1 (6 bases). The CDR3 has 14 residues. Germline values: CDR1 LGHDT, CDR2 YNNKEL (reference sequence). The V gene lost 3 bases and the J gene lost 6 bases, with 14 bases spanning the gap. The CDR3 nucleotides read TGTGCCAGCAGCCATGCACAGGGTATGGATGGCTACACCTTC. This encodes CASSHAQGMDGYTF.

J is TRBJ2-5 and V is TRBV18; maybe TRBD2 (6 bases). Per the germline V gene, CDR1 is KGHSH and CDR2 is LQKENI. The length of the CDR3 is 14 residues. The V and J ends lost 6 bases and 5 bases respectively, with 16 bases between them. The CDR3 reads CASSPSGEYETQYF. DNA of the CDR3: TGTGCCAGCTCCCCGTCGGGGGAATACGAGACCCAGTACTTC. The complete variable domain, with remaining parts taken from reference TRBV18 and TRBJ2-5, reads NAGVMQNPRHLVRRRGQEARLRCSPMKGHSHVYWYRQLPEEGLKFMVYLQKENIIDESGMPKERFSAEFPKEGPSILRIQQVVRGDSAAYFCASSPSGEYETQYFGPGTRLLVL.

This clone turned up a few times. The chain carries TRBV28 and TRBJ1-4; 7 positions match TRBD1. After removal of 4 bases from V and 8 bases from J, the junction contained 10 bases not matched to a gene. The length of the CDR3 is 15 residues. Germline loops: CDR1 MDHEN, CDR2 SYDVKM. The DNA for the CDR3 is TGTGCCAGCAGTTCGTTACAGGGGTTTGGAGAAAAACTGTTTTTT. This encodes CASSSLQGFGEKLFF.

This chain joins TRBV5-6 and TRBJ1-3; TRBD1 might be the D (5 bases). The CDR3 has 17 residues. The V gene's germline CDR1 is SGHDT and CDR2 YYEEEE. V lost 0 bases and J 2 bases, leaving 15 bases between the germline ends. CDR3: CASSLAGLNFAGNTIYF. The CDR3 DNA is TGTGCCAGCAGCTTGGCGGGACTTAATTTTGCTGGAAACACCATATATTTT.

CDR3 amino acids: CASSFSGAGDYGYTF. The CDR3 DNA follows: TGCGCCAGCAGCTTTTCCGGGGCAGGGGACTATGGCTACACCTTC. The J gene is TRBJ1-2, the V gene TRBV5-1; a possible D gene is TRBD1 (6 bases). Germline CDR1 is SGHRS and CDR2 is YFSETQ. V lost 2 bases, J lost 3 bases, and 14 bases lay in between. The CDR3 is made up of 15 amino acids. Together with reference TRBV5-1 and TRBJ1-2, the CDR3 gives the full variable domain: KAGVTQTPRYLIKTRGQQVTLSCSPISGHRSVSWYQQTPGQGLQFLFEYFSETQRNKGNFPGRFSGRQFSNSRSEMNVSTLELGDSALYLCASSFSGAGDYGYTFGSGTRLTVV.

This clone was recorded once. This chain joins TRBV7-6 and TRBJ2-7, with D maybe TRBD2 (6 bases). CDR3 length equals 17 residues. The V gene's germline CDR1 is SGHVS and CDR2 FNYEAQ. Trimming removed 0 bases from V and 5 bases from J, with 20 bases in between. The CDR3 reads CASSLAAGGASPNEQYV. The DNA of the CDR3 is TGTGCCAGCAGCTTAGCAGCGGGTGGGGCCTCCCCCAACGAGCAGTACGTC.

This clone has just one count. In nucleotides, the CDR3 is TGTGCCAGCAGCATTGACAGGAGGCTTGGGGATGAGCAGTTCTTC. As protein: CASSIDRRLGDEQFF. The chain links TRBV9 to TRBJ2-1; weak D call: TRBD1 (6 bases). The CDR3 has 15 residues. Germline-derived CDR1 and CDR2 are SGDLS and YYNGEE. V was shortened by 4 bases and J by 8 bases, with 19 bases between the two germline ends.

The chain employs TRBV28 and TRBJ1-3; 11 positions agree with TRBD1. CDR1 and CDR2 (germline): MDHEN, SYDVKM. Trimming took 3 bases from V and 4 from J; bases not matched to a gene: 11. The CDR3 covers 18 residues. In DNA, the CDR3 is TGTGCCAGCAGTTTTTACGTCCCACGGGACAGGGGGGGAAACACCATATATTTT. This sequence encodes CASSFYVPRDRGGNTIYF.

The rearrangement joins TRBV11-3 to TRBJ2-2; 11 positions agree with TRBD2. The ends lost 6 bases at V and 3 bases at J; junction bases unmatched: 6. The CDR3 has 16 amino acids. Germline values: CDR1 SGHNT, CDR2 YENEEA. CDR3 residues: CASSQNSGRDTGELFF. For the CDR3, the DNA is TGTGCCAGCAGTCAAAATAGCGGGAGGGACACCGGGGAGCTGTTTTTT. The full variable domain, its missing parts supplied by reference TRBV11-3 and TRBJ2-2, is EAGVVQSPRYKIIEKKQPVAFWCNPISGHNTLYWYLQNLGQGPELLIRYENEEAVDDSQLPKDRFSAERLKGVDSTLKIQPAELGDSAVYLCASSQNSGRDTGELFFGEGSRLTVL.

On this clone itself: Its ends do not fully match the called genes, so a read error is possible. The DNA of the CDR3 is TGTGCCAGCAGGGATCTTGGTACAGGCAACCAGCCCCAGCATTTT. Protein: CASRDLGTGNQPQHF. V usage is TRBV27 and J usage is TRBJ1-5, with D tentatively TRBD1 (5 bases). In germline, CDR1 is MNHEY, CDR2 SMNVEV (reference sequence). The CDR3 runs to 15 residues.

V usage is TRBV4-1 and J usage is TRBJ1-5; D is unclear. The V end lost 2 bases, the J end lost 3 bases, and 2 bases lay between the germline ends. The CDR3 consists of 12 residues. The germline V gene encodes CDR1 MGHRA and CDR2 YSYEKL. CDR3 DNA sequence: TGCGCCAGCAGCCAACACAATCAGCCCCAGCATTTT. Translation gives CASSQHNQPQHF.

This clone was seen a handful of times. This sequence joins TRBV5-1 and TRBJ1-4; D call uncertain. Germline values: CDR1 SGHRS, CDR2 YFSETQ. The CDR3 contains 14 residues. V gave up 4 bases and J gave up 8 bases, with 15 bases separating them. The CDR3 protein is CASSTAGNYEKLFF. For the CDR3, the DNA is TGCGCCAGCAGCACAGCCGGCAATTACGAAAAACTGTTTTTT.

The chain carries TRBV9 and TRBJ1-2; D remains unclear. CDR3 length: 14 amino acids. The V end lost 0 bases, the J end lost 0 bases, and 6 bases lay between the germline ends. Germline V gene sequence: CDR1 SGDLS, CDR2 YYNGEE. The CDR3 sequence is CASSVDSANYGYTF. In nucleotides, the CDR3 is TGTGCCAGCAGCGTAGATTCAGCTAACTATGGCTACACCTTC. Full variable domain (missing parts from reference TRBV9 and TRBJ1-2): DSGVTQTPKHLITATGQRVTLRCSPRSGDLSVYWYQQSLDQGLQFLIQYYNGEERAKGNILERFSAQQFPDLHSELNLSSLELGDSALYFCASSVDSANYGYTFGSGTRLTVV.